The rows below give T cell receptor beta chains drawn from one sample of a study of blood T cell repertoires in COVID-19. Some clones are missing from TCRdb's copy, which holds only in-frame ones; the method was immunoSEQ multiplex PCR. This table has roughly 180,000 clones, around 80% appearing once. The sample consisted of PBMCs or T cells enriched from blood (not recorded which). Receptors originate from a man aged 50-60 years who had recovered from COVID-19. Each CDR3 is given with its conserved first and last residue. D genes are given only for firm matches. Where a row states a size, it is once, few, many or the class of an expanded clone; other rows omit it.

j_gene,v_gene,len,d_gene,abundance,CDR3aa,CDR3nt
TRBJ1-3,TRBV25-1,17,TRBD1,.,CASPGQATLLSGNTIYF,TGTGCCAGCCCGGGACAGGCAACCCTTCTCTCTGGAAACACCATATATTTT
TRBJ2-3,TRBV20-1,11,.,.,CSASAIDTQYF,TGCAGTGCTAGTGCCATCGATACGCAGTATTTT
TRBJ1-1,TRBV7-9,14,.,.,CASDFGLDWGEAFF,TGTGCCAGCGACTTCGGACTGGACTGGGGTGAAGCTTTCTTT
TRBJ2-1,TRBV18,16,.,few,CASSHPRGTLPGEQFF,TGTGCCAGCTCACACCCAAGGGGGACCTTACCGGGTGAGCAGTTCTTC
TRBJ1-2,TRBV6-5,13,.,.,CASSYAANYGYTF,TGTGCCAGCAGTTACGCGGCAAACTATGGCTACACCTTC
TRBJ2-3,TRBV7-2,16,TRBD2,.,CASSSGLAGSPDTQYF,TGTGCCAGCAGCTCGGGACTAGCGGGCTCCCCAGATACGCAGTATTTT
TRBJ2-1,TRBV10-2,14,.,.,CASADWSLVNEQFF,TGCGCCAGCGCGGACTGGTCCTTAGTGAATGAGCAGTTCTTC
TRBJ1-5,TRBV6-6,17,TRBD1,.,CASSPLGTVESNQPQHF,TGTGCCAGCAGTCCCCTCGGGACAGTGGAAAGCAATCAGCCCCAGCATTTT
TRBJ2-1,TRBV3-1/TRBV3-2,19,TRBD2,.,CASSQRLAGGQFRSNEQFF,TGTGCCAGCAGCCAACGGCTAGCGGGGGGGCAATTCCGGTCGAATGAGCAGTTCTTC
TRBJ2-7,TRBV15,16,.,.,CATSTLPSGISYEQYF,TGTGCCACCAGCACCCTACCGTCAGGTATCTCCTACGAGCAGTACTTC
TRBJ2-2,TRBV9,16,TRBD1,.,CASSTRDRANTGELFF,TGTGCCAGCAGCACGAGGGACAGGGCGAACACCGGGGAGCTGTTTTTT
TRBJ1-5,TRBV12-3/TRBV12-4,13,.,.,CASSFQGNQPQHF,TGTGCCAGCAGTTTTCAGGGGAATCAGCCCCAGCATTTT
TRBJ2-7,TRBV29-1,13,.,.,CSVEVGLAGGLYF,TGCAGCGTTGAGGTCGGTCTAGCCGGGGGTCTGTACTTC
TRBJ2-5,TRBV24-1,14,.,medium-sized,CATSDLQGGETQYF,TGTGCCACCAGTGATTTGCAGGGGGGTGAGACCCAGTACTTC
TRBJ2-1,TRBV9,15,TRBD2,.,CASSVVAGGPNEQFF,TGTGCCAGCAGCGTCGTCGCGGGGGGGCCGAATGAGCAGTTCTTC
TRBJ1-1,TRBV20-1,11,.,once,CSGRGYTEAFF,TGCAGTGGTCGAGGGTACACTGAAGCTTTCTTT
TRBJ2-1,TRBV19,15,.,.,CASSQQGVRWNEQFF,TGTGCCAGTAGCCAACAGGGAGTACGATGGAATGAGCAGTTCTTC
TRBJ1-2,TRBV19,13,TRBD1,.,CASSIAGGVGYTF,TGTGCCAGTAGTATCGCAGGGGGCGTTGGCTACACCTTC
TRBJ2-7,TRBV5-1,14,.,.,CASSLNRGGYEQYF,TGCGCCAGCAGCTTGAACAGGGGGGGCTACGAGCAGTACTTC
TRBJ1-3,TRBV19,14,.,.,CASSVQGPGNTIYF,TGTGCCAGTAGTGTACAGGGCCCTGGAAACACCATATATTTT
TRBJ2-1,TRBV12-3/TRBV12-4,13,.,.,CASSALIVYEQFF,TGTGCCAGCAGTGCCCTAATAGTTTACGAGCAGTTCTTC
TRBJ2-7,TRBV28,14,TRBD2,.,CASSPSGRPYEQYF,TGTGCCAGCAGCCCGAGCGGGAGGCCCTACGAGCAGTACTTC
TRBJ2-1,TRBV5-6,13,.,.,CASSRRAYNEQFF,TGTGCCAGCAGCCGGCGGGCCTACAATGAGCAGTTCTTC
TRBJ2-7,TRBV6-5,15,.,.,CASSNHDTSSYEQYF,TGTGCCAGCAGTAATCACGATACCAGCTCCTACGAGCAGTACTTC
TRBJ2-2,TRBV7-6,19,.,.,CASSFFHPVAGSGTGELFF,TGTGCCAGCAGCTTCTTTCACCCAGTAGCCGGATCGGGCACCGGGGAGCTGTTTTTT
TRBJ2-5,TRBV24-1,16,.,.,CATSDFRTGRGSPQYF,TGTGCCACCAGTGATTTTAGGACAGGGAGGGGGTCGCCCCAGTACTTC
TRBJ2-1,TRBV4-2,18,TRBD2,.,CASSQVGLAGVTYNEQFF,TGTGCCAGCAGCCAAGTGGGACTAGCGGGAGTTACCTACAATGAGCAGTTCTTC
TRBJ2-1,TRBV7-3,16,TRBD1,few,CASSLRPTGSGYEQFF,TGTGCCAGCAGCCTCCGCCCGACAGGGTCAGGATATGAGCAGTTCTTC
TRBJ1-4,TRBV5-4,16,.,.,CASSLGLGQGDGKLFF,TGTGCCAGCAGCTTGGGTCTCGGGCAGGGCGATGGAAAACTGTTTTTT
TRBJ2-5,TRBV27,16,TRBD1,.,CASSLSWDRGPETQYF,TGTGCCAGCAGTTTATCGTGGGACAGGGGGCCAGAGACCCAGTACTTC
TRBJ1-2,TRBV9,15,TRBD1,.,CASSPGQGYNYGYTF,TGTGCCAGCAGCCCTGGACAGGGGTATAACTATGGCTACACCTTC
TRBJ2-3,TRBV7-3,12,TRBD2,.,CASRGGSDTQYF,TGTGCCAGCAGGGGGGGGTCAGATACGCAGTATTTT
TRBJ1-1,TRBV12-3/TRBV12-4,13,.,.,CASSLEGGTEAFF,TGTGCCAGCAGTTTAGAAGGAGGAACTGAAGCTTTCTTT
TRBJ2-7,TRBV28,11,.,.,CASQGIYEQYF,TGTGCCAGCCAGGGGATCTACGAGCAGTACTTC
TRBJ2-1,TRBV27,13,TRBD1,.,CASMTGGSGEQFF,TGTGCCAGCATGACAGGGGGCTCGGGGGAGCAGTTCTTC
TRBJ1-5,TRBV10-3,16,TRBD1,.,CATRPGTGEFNQPQHF,TGTGCCACCAGACCCGGGACAGGTGAATTTAATCAGCCCCAGCATTTT
TRBJ2-2,TRBV5-4,15,TRBD2,.,CASSLPGGNTGELFF,TGTGCCAGCAGCTTGCCGGGGGGTAACACCGGGGAGCTGTTTTTT
TRBJ1-2,TRBV3-1/TRBV3-2,15,TRBD1,once,CASSHLQGAYYGYTF,TGTGCCAGCAGCCATTTACAGGGGGCATACTATGGCTACACCTTC
TRBJ1-2,TRBV28,11,.,.,CASGQFGGYTF,TGTGCCAGCGGGCAGTTTGGTGGCTACACCTTC
TRBJ2-7,TRBV7-9,14,.,.,CASSFGRLSYEQYF,TGTGCCAGCAGCTTCGGCAGGCTCTCCTACGAGCAGTACTTC
TRBJ2-2,TRBV12-5,16,TRBD2,.,CASGLLGGGFTGELFF,TGTGCTAGTGGTTTGCTTGGCGGGGGATTCACCGGGGAGCTGTTTTTT
TRBJ2-5,TRBV24-1,15,TRBD1,.,CATSAGDRAKETQYF,TGTGCCACCAGTGCAGGGGACAGGGCTAAAGAGACCCAGTACTTC
TRBJ2-1,TRBV2,14,TRBD1,.,CASSGGQGYNEQFF,TGTGCCAGCAGTGGTGGACAGGGGTACAATGAGCAGTTCTTC
TRBJ2-2,TRBV19,18,TRBD2,once,CASYTLSGGSTNTGELFF,TGTGCCAGTTACACCCTAAGCGGGGGGTCTACTAACACCGGGGAGCTGTTTTTT
TRBJ1-2,TRBV28,13,.,.,CASRSSGVGGYTF,TGTGCCAGCAGATCCTCGGGGGTCGGTGGCTACACCTTC
TRBJ1-1,TRBV28,11,.,.,CASLAETEAFF,TGTGCCAGCCTAGCGGAGACTGAAGCTTTCTTT